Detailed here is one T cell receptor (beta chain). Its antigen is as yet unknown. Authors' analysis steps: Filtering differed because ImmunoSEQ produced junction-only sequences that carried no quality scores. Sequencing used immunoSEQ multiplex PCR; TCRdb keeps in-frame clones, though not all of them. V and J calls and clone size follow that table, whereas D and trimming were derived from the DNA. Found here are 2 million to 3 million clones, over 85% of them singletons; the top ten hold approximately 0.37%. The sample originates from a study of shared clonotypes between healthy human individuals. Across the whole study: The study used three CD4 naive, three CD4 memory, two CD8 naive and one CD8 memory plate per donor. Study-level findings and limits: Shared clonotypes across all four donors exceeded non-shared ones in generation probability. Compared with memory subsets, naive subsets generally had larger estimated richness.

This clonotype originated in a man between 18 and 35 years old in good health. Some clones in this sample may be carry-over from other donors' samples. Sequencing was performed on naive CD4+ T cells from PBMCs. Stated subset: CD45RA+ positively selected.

CDR3 residues: CASSESGVNIQYF. CDR3 sequence (DNA): TGTGCCAGCAGTGAGTCGGGGGTGAACATTCAGTACTTC. The chain links TRBV6-1 to TRBJ2-4, with D perhaps matching TRBD2 (6 bases). The CDR3 has 13 amino acids. Germline assignment: CDR1 MNHNS and CDR2 SASEGT. Trimming stripped 3 bases from V and 7 bases from J, with 10 bases between.